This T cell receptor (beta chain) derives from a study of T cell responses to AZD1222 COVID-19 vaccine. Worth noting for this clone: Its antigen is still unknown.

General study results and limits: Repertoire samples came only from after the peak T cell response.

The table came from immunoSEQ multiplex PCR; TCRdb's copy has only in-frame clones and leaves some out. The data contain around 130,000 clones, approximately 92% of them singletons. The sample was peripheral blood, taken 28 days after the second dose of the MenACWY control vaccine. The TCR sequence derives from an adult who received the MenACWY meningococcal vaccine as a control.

As DNA, the CDR3 is TGTGCCATCAGCGAGGGACTAGCGGGAGCAGATACGCAGTATTTT. Its protein product is CAISEGLAGADTQYF. The rearrangement links TRBV10-3 to TRBJ2-3, with TRBD2 matching 14 bases. The trim removed 6 bases at V and 4 bases at J, leaving 3 bases unmatched. The germline V gene has CDR1 ENHRY and CDR2 SYGVKD. The CDR3 consists of 15 residues.